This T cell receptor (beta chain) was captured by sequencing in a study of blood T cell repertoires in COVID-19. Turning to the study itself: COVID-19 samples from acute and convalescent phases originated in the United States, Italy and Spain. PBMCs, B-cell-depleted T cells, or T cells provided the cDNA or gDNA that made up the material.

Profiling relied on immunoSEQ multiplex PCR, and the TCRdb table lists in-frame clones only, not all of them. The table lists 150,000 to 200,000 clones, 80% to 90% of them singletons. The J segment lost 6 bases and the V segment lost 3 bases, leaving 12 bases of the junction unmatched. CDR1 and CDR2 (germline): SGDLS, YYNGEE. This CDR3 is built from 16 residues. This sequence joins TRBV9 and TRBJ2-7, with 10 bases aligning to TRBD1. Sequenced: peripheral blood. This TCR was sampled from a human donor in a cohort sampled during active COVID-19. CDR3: CASSGLTGTGAGEQYF. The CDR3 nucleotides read TGTGCCAGCAGCGGACTTACAGGGACAGGGGCGGGCGAGCAGTACTTC.